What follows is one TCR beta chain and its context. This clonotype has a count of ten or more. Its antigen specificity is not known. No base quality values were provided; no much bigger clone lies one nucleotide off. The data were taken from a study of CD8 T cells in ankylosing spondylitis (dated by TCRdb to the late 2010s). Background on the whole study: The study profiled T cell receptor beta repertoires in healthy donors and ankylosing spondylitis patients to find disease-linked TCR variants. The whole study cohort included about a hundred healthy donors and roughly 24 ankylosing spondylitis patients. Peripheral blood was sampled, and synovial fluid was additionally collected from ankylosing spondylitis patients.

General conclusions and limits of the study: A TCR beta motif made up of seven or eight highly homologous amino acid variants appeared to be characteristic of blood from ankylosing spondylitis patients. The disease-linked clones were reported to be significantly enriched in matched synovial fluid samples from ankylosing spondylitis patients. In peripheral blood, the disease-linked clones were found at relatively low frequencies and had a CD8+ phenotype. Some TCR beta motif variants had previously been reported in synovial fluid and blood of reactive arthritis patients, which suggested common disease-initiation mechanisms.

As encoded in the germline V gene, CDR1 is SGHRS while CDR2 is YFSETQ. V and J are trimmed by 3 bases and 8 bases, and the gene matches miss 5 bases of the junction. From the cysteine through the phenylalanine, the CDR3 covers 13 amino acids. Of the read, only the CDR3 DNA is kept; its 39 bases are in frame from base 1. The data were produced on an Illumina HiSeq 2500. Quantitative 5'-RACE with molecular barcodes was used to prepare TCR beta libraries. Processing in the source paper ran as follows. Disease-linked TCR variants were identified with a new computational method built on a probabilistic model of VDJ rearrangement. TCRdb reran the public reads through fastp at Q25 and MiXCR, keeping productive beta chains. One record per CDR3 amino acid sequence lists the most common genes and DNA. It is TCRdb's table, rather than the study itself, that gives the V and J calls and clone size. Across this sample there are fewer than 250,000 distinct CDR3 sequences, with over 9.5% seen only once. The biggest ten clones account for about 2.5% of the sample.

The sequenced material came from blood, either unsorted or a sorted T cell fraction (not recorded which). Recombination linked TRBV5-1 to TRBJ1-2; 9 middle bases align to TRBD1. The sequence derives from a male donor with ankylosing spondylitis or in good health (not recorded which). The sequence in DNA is TGCGCCAGCAGCTGGGGGACAGGGTACGGCTACACCTTC. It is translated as CASSWGTGYGYTF.